The T cell receptor beta chain under discussion was sequenced for a study of T cells in Graves' hyperthyroidism and ophthalmopathy. A word on this clonotype: Its antigen is unidentified.

TCR beta CDR3 sequences were amplified from RNA transcripts. The TCR CDR3 first-round RT-PCR relied on the HTBI primer set. TCRdb reanalysed the multiplex PCR reads using MiXCR and keeps one entry per CDR3 protein. The sample consists of approximately 510,000 distinct CDR3 sequences, 35% to 50% of them appearing once. Study conclusions and caveats: Onset of ophthalmopathy came a median roughly 6.9 months after the model predicted it. Ophthalmopathy stood apart from stable hyperthyroidism in a 13 V-J model.

Exclusion criteria comprised uncontrolled infection, other autoimmune disease, pregnancy or lactation. The length of the CDR3 is 12 residues. Germline V CDR1 and CDR2: PRHDT, FYEKMQ (reference sequence). Trimming took 3 bases from V and 4 from J, leaving 3 bases between them. The origin of this receptor is an adult woman with Graves' disease, either hyperthyroidism or ophthalmopathy (not recorded which). Sequencing used peripheral blood or thyroid tissue (not recorded which). V usage is TRBV13 and J usage is TRBJ1-4; D remains unclear. The CDR3, as DNA: TGTGCCAGCAGCTTGATTAATGAAAAACTGTTTTTT. It yields the protein CASSLINEKLFF.